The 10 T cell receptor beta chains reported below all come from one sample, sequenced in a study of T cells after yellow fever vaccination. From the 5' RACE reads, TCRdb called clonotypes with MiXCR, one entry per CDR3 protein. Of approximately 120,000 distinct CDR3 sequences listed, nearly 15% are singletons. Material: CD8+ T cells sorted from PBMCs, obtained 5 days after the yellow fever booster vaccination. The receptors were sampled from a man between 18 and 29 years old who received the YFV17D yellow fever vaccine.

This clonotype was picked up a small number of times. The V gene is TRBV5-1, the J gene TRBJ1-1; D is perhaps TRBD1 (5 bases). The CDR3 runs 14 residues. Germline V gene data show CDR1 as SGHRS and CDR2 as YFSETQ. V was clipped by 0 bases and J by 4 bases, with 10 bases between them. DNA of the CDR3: TGCGCCAGCAGCTTGGTGGGGGTTAGCACTGAAGCTTTCTTT. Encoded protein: CASSLVGVSTEAFF.

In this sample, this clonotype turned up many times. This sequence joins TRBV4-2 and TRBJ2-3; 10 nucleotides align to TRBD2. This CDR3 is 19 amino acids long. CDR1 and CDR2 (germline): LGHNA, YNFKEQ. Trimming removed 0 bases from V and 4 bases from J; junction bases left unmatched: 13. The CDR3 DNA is TGTGCCAGCAGCCAAGAGACGGCTTGGCTAGCGGGGGTTGCAGATACGCAGTATTTT. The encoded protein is CASSQETAWLAGVADTQYF.

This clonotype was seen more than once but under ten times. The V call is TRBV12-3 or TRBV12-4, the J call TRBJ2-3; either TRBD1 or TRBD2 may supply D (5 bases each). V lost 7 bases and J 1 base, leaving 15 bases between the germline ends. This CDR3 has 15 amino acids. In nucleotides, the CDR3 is TGTGCCAGCAAAATAGGTGGGGGTGGCACAGATACGCAGTATTTT. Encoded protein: CASKIGGGGTDTQYF.

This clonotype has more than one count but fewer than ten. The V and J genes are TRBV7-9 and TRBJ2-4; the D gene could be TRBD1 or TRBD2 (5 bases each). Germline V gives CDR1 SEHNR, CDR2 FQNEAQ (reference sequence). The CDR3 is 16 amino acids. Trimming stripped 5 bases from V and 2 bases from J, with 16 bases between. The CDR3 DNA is TGTGCCAGCAGCCACGGGGACGGGGACCCCAAAAACATTCAGTACTTC. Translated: CASSHGDGDPKNIQYF.

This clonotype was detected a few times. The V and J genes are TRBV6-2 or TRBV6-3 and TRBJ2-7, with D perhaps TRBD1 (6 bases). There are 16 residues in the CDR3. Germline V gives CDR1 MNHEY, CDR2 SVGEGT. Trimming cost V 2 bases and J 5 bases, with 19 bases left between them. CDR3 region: CASSYNRAISHDEQYF. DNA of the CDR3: TGTGCCAGCAGTTACAACAGGGCGATTTCCCACGACGAGCAGTACTTC.

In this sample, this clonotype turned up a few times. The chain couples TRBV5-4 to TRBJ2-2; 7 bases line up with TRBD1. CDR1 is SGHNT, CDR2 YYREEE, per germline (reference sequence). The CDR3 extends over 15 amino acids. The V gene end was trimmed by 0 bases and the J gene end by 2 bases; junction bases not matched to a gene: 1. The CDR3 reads CASSLGTGNTGELFF. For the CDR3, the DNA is TGTGCCAGCAGCTTGGGGACAGGCAACACCGGGGAGCTGTTTTTT.

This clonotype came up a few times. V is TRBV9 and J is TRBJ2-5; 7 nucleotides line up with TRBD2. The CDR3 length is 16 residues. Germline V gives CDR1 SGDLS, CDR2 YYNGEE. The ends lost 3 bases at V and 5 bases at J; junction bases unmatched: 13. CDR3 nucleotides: TGTGCCAGCAGCGCCCCGGCGAGCGGGGTGAAGGAGACCCAGTACTTC. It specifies CASSAPASGVKETQYF.

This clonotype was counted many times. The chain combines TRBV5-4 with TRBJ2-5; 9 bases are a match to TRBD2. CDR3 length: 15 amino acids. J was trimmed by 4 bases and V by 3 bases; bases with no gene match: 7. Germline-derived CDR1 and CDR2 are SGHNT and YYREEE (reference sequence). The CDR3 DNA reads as TGTGCCAGCAGCTGGGACGCGGGGGGGGGAGAGACCCAGTACTTC. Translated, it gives CASSWDAGGGETQYF.

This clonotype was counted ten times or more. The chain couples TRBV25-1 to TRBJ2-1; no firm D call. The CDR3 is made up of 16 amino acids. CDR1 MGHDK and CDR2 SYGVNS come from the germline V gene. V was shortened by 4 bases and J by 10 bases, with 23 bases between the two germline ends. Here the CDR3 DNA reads TGTGCCAGCAGTGGAGAAACCTTTCAGCCCCCCGGCGAGCAGTTCTTC. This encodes CASSGETFQPPGEQFF.

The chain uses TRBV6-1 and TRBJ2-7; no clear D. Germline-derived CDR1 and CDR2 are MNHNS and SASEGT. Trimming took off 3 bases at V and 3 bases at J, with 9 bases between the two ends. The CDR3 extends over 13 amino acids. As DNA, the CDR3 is TGTGCCAGCAGTGAGGCAGCCCACTACGAGCAGTACTTC. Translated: CASSEAAHYEQYF.